The 2 T cell receptor beta chains listed next were all sequenced from one sample in a study of cytomegalovirus exposure and HLA in healthy donors. The PCR had 60 Vbeta and 13 Jbeta primers. The protocol was immunoSEQ multiplex PCR, while the TCRdb copy is restricted to in-frame clones and leaves out a portion. The data show about 110,000 clones, roughly 70% seen once. Input material: PBMCs. The receptors were sampled from a man aged 25-45 years in good health and CMV-seropositive.

This chain joins TRBV4-3 and TRBJ2-3; unclear D gene. V dropped 0 bases and J dropped 3 bases, with 7 bases sitting between them. The CDR3 has 14 amino acids. CDR1 is LGHNA, CDR2 YSLEER, per germline. The CDR3 DNA reads as TGCGCCAGCAGCCAAGATCGCGAAACAGATACGCAGTATTTT. This sequence encodes CASSQDRETDTQYF.

V and J are TRBV5-1 and TRBJ2-7; D is perhaps TRBD1 (5 bases). Germline CDR1 reads SGHRS; CDR2 reads YFSETQ. Trimming stripped 0 bases from V and 2 bases from J, with 9 bases between. There are 14 residues in the CDR3. CDR3 loop: CASSLAGQPYEQYV. The CDR3 nucleotides read TGCGCCAGCAGCTTGGCAGGGCAGCCCTACGAGCAGTACGTC.